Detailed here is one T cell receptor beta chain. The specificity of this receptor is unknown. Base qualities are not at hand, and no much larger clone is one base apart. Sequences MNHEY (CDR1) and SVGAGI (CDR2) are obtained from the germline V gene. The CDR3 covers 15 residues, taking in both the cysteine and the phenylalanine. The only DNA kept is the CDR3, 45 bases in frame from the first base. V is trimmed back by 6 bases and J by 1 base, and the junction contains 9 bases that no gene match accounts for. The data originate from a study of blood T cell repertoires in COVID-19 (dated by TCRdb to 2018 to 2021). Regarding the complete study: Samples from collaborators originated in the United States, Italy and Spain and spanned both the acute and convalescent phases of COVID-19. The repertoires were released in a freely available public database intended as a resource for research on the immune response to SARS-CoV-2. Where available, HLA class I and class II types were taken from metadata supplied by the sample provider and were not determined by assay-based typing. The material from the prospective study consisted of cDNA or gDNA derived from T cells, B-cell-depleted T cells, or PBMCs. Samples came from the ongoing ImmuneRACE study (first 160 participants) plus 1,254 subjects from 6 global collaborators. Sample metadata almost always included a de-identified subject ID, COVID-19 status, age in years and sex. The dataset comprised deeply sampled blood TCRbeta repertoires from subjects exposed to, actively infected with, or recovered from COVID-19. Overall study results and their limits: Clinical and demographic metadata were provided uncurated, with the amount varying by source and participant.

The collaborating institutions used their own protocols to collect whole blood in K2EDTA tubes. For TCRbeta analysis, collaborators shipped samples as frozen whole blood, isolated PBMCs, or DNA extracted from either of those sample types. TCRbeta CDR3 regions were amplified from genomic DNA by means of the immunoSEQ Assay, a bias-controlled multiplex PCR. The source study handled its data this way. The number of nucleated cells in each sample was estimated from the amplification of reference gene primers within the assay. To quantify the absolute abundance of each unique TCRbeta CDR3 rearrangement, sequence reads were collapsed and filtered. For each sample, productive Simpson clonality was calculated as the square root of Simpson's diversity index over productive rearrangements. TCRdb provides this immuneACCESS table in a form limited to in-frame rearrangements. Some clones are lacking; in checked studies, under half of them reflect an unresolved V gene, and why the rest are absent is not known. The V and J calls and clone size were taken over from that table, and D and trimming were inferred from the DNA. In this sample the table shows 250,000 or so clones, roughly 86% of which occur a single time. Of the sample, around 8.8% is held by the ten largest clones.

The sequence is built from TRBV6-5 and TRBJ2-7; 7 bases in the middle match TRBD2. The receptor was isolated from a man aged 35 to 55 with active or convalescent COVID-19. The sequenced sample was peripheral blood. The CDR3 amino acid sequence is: CASSQERGYSYEQYF. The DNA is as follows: TGTGCCAGCAGCCAGGAGCGGGGCTATTCCTACGAGCAGTACTTC.